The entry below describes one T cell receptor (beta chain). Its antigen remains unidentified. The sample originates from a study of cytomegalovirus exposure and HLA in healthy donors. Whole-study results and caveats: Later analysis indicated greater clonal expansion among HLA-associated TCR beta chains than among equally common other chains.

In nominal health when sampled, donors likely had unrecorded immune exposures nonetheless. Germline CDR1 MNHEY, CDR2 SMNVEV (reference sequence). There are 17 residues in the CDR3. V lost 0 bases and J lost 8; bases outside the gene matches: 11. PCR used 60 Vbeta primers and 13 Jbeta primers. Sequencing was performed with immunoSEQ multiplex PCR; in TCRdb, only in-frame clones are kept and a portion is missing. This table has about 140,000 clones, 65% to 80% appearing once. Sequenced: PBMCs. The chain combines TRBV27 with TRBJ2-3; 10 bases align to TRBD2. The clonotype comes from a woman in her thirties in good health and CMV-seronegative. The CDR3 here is CASSLSDRLAGEGTQYF. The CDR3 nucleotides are TGTGCCAGCAGTTTATCGGACCGGCTAGCGGGAGAGGGTACGCAGTATTTT.